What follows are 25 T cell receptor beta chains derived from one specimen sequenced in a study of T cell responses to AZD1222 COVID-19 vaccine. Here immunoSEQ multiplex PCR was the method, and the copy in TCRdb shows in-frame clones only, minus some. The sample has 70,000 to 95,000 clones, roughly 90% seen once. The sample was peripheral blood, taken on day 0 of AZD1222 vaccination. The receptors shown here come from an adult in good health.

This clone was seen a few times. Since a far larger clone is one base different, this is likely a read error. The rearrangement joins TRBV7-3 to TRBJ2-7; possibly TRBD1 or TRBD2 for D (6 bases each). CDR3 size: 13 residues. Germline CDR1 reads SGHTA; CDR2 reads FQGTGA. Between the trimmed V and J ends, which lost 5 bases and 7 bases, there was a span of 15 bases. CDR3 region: CASSLWGAGEQYF. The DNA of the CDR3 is TGTGCCAGCAGCCTCTGGGGGGCGGGGGAGCAGTACTTC. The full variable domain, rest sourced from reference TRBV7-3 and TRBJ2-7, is GAGVSQTPSNKVTEKGKYVELRCDPISGHTALYWYRQSLGQGPEFLIYFQGTGAADDSGLPNDRFFAVRPEGSVSTLKIQRTERGDSAVYLCASSLWGAGEQYFGPGTRLTVT.

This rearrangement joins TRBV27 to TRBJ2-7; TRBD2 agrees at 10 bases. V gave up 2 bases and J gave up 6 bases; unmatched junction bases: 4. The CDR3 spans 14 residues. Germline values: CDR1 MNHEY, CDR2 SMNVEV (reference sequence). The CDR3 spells CASSLEREGFEQYF. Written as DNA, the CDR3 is TGTGCCAGCAGTTTAGAGCGGGAGGGTTTCGAGCAGTACTTC.

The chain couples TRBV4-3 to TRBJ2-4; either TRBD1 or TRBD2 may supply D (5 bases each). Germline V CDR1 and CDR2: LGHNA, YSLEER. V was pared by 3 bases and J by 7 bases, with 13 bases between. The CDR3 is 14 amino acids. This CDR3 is CASSQGVLGNIQYF. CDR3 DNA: TGCGCCAGCAGCCAGGGGGTGCTCGGTAACATTCAGTACTTC.

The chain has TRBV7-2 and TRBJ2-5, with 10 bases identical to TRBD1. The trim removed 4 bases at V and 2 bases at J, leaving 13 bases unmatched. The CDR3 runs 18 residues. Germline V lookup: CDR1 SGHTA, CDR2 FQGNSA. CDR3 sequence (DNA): TGTGCCAGCAGCTCTGGACAGGGGGGCCTGGGGCCACAAGAGACCCAGTACTTC. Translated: CASSSGQGGLGPQETQYF. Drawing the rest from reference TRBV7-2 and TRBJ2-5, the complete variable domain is GAGVSQSPSNKVTEKGKDVELRCDPISGHTALYWYRQSLGQGLEFLIYFQGNSAPDKSGLPSDRFSAERTGGSVSTLTIQRTQQEDSAVYLCASSSGQGGLGPQETQYFGPGTRLLVL.

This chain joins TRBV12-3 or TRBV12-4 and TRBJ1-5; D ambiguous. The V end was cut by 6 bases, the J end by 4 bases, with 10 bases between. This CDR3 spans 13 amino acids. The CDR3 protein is CASSHPPNQPQHF. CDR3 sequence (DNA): TGTGCCAGCAGCCACCCCCCGAATCAGCCCCAGCATTTT.

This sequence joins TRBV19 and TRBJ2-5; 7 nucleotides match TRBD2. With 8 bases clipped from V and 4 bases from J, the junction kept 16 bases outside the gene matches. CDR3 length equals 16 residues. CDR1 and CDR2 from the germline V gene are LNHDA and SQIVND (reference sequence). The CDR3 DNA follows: TGTGCCAGTCAGGCCTCAAGCGGGGTGGGATCAGAGACCCAGTACTTC. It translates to CASQASSGVGSETQYF.

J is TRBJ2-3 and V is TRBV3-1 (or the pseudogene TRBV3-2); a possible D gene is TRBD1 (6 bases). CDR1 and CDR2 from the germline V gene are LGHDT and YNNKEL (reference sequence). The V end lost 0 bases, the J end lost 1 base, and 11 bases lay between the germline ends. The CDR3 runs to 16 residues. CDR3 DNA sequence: TGTGCCAGCAGCCAAGACATAGGGGGTGGCACAGATACGCAGTATTTT. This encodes CASSQDIGGGTDTQYF.

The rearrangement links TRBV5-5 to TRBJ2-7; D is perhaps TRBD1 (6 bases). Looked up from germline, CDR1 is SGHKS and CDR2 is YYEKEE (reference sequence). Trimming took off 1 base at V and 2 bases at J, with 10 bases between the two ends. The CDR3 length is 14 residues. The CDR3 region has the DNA TGTGCCAGCAGCTTGTGGACAGATCCCTACGAGCAGTACTTC. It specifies CASSLWTDPYEQYF.

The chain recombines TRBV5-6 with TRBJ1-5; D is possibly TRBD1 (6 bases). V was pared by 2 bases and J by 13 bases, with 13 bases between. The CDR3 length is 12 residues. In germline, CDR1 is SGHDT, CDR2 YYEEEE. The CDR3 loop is CASSFSGGTQHF. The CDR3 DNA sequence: TGTGCCAGCAGCTTTTCGGGGGGCACACAGCATTTT.

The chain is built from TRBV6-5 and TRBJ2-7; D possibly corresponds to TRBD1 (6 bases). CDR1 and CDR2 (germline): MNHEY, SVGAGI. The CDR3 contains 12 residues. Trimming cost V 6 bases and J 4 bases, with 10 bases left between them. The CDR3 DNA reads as TGTGCCAGCAGGAGGACAGATTACGAGCAGTACTTC. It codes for CASRRTDYEQYF.

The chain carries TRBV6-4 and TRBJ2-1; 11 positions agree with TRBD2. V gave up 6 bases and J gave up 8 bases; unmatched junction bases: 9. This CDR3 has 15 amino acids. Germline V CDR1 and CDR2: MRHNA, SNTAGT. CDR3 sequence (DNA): TGTGCCAGCAGAATTAGCGGGAGGGCCAATGATGAGCAGTTCTTC. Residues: CASRISGRANDEQFF.

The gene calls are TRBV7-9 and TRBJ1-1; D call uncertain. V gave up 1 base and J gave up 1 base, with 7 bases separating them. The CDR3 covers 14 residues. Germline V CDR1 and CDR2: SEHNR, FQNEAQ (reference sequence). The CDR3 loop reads CASSLVVANTEAFF. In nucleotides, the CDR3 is TGTGCCAGCAGCTTAGTCGTCGCGAACACTGAAGCTTTCTTT.

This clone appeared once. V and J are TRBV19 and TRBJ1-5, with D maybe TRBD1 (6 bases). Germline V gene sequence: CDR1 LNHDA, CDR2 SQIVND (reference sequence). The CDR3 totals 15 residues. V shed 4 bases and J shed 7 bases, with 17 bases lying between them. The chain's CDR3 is CASSRDPGQNQPQHF. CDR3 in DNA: TGTGCCAGTAGTAGAGATCCGGGACAAAACCAGCCCCAGCATTTT.

As DNA, the CDR3 is TGCGCCAGCAGCCAAACAGGGGAGTATGGCTACACCTTC. Translated, it gives CASSQTGEYGYTF. The V and J genes are TRBV4-3 and TRBJ1-2; 7 bases agree with TRBD1. Germline CDR1 is LGHNA and CDR2 is YSLEER. J was trimmed by 5 bases and V by 2 bases; bases with no gene match: 2. The CDR3 loop spans 13 amino acids.

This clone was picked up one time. In DNA form, the CDR3 reads TGTGCCAGCAGCCCATACCAGGGGAATCAGCCCCAGCATTTT. Translated: CASSPYQGNQPQHF. This rearrangement joins TRBV7-9 to TRBJ1-5; weak D call: TRBD1 (6 bases). Trimming shortened V by 5 bases and J by 4 bases, and 12 bases separated the two germline ends. The CDR3 runs 14 residues. Germline lookup yields CDR1 SEHNR and CDR2 FQNEAQ (reference sequence).

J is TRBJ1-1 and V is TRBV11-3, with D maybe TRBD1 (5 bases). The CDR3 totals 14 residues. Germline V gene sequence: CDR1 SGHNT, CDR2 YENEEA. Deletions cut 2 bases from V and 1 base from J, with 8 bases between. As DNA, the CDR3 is TGTGCCAGCAGCTTAAGGGGCTCGAACACTGAAGCTTTCTTT. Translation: CASSLRGSNTEAFF.

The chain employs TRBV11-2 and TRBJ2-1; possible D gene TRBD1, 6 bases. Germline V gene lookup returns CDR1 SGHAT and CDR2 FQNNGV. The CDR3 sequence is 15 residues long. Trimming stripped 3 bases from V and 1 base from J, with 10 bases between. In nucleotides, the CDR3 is TGTGCCAGCAGCTTGAGGCAGGGGTCCTACAATGAGCAGTTCTTC. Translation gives CASSLRQGSYNEQFF.

The CDR3 loop is CASSLGGNSQETQYF. The CDR3 nucleotides are TGTGCCAGCAGCTTGGGAGGGAACTCCCAAGAGACCCAGTACTTC. The chain uses TRBV5-4 and TRBJ2-5, with a weak D call TRBD2 (5 bases). There are 15 residues in the CDR3. Trimming took off 0 bases at V and 1 base at J, with 10 bases between the two ends. CDR1 is SGHNT and CDR2 is YYREEE in the germline V gene (reference sequence).

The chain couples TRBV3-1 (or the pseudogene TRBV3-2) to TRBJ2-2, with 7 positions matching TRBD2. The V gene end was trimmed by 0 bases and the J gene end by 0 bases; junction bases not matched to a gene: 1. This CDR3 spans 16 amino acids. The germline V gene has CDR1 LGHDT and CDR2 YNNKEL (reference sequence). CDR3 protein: CASSQEGGTNTGELFF. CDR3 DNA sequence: TGTGCCAGCAGCCAAGAGGGGGGGACGAACACCGGGGAGCTGTTTTTT.

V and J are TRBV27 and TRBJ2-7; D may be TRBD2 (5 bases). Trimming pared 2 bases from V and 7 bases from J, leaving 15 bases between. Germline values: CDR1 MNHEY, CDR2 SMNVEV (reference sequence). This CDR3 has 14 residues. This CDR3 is CASSLGFRGVEQYF. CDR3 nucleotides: TGTGCCAGCAGTTTAGGATTTCGGGGAGTGGAGCAGTACTTC.

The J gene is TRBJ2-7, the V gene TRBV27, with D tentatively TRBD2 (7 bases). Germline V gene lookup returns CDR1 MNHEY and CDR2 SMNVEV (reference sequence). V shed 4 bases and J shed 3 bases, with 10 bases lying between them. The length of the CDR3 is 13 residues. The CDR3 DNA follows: TGTGCCAGCAGTTCCGGGGGGCGCTACGAGCAGTACTTC. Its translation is CASSSGGRYEQYF.

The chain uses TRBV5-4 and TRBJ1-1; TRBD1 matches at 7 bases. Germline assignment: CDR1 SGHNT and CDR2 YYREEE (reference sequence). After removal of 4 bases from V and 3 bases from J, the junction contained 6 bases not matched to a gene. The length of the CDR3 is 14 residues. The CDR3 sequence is CASSLTGIDTEAFF. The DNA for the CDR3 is TGTGCCAGCAGCCTGACAGGGATCGACACTGAAGCTTTCTTT. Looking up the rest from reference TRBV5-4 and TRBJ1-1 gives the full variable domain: ETGVTQSPTHLIKTRGQQVTLRCSSQSGHNTVSWYQQALGQGPQFIFQYYREEENGRGNFPPRFSGLQFPNYSSELNVNALELDDSALYLCASSLTGIDTEAFFGQGTRLTVV.

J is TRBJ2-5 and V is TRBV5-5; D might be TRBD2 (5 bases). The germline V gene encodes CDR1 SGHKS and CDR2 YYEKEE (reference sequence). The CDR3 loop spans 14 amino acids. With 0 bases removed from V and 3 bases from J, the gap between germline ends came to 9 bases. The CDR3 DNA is TGTGCCAGCAGCTTGGCTAGCTTCGAAGAGACCCAGTACTTC. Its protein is CASSLASFEETQYF. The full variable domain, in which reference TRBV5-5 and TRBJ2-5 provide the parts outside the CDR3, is DAGVTQSPTHLIKTRGQQVTLRCSPISGHKSVSWYQQVLGQGPQFIFQYYEKEERGRGNFPDRFSARQFPNYSSELNVNALLLGDSALYLCASSLASFEETQYFGPGTRLLVL.

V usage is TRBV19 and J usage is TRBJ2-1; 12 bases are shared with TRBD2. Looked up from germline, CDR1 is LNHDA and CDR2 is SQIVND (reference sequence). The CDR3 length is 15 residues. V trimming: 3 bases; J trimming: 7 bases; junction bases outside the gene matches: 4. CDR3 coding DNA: TGTGCCAGTAGTATCCTAGCGGGGGGGCAGAATGAGCAGTTCTTC. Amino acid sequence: CASSILAGGQNEQFF.

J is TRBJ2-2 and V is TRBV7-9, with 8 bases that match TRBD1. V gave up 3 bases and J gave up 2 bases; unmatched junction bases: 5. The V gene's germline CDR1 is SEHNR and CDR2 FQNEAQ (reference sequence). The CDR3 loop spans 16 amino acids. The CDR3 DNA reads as TGTGCCAGCAGCTTGGGACAGGTGATTAACACCGGGGAGCTGTTTTTT. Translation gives CASSLGQVINTGELFF.